These 21 T cell receptor beta chains came from one sample sequenced in a study of identical twins. TCRdb passed the 5' RACE reads through MiXCR, listing each CDR3 protein once. The sample holds roughly 1,500,000 distinct CDR3 sequences, 32% seen once. The specimen sequenced was cord blood. Receptors originate from a newborn girl in good health.

V is TRBV6-5 and J is TRBJ2-3; 9 positions match TRBD2. Per the germline V gene, CDR1 is MNHEY and CDR2 is SVGAGI. V was pared by 5 bases and J by 2 bases, with 2 bases of the junction left unmatched. The CDR3 has 14 amino acids. This CDR3 is CASSQREATDTQYF. The CDR3 coding sequence is TGTGCCAGCAGTCAGCGGGAGGCCACAGATACGCAGTATTTT.

The chain joins TRBV11-2 to TRBJ2-7; a possible D gene is TRBD2 (6 bases). This CDR3 has 14 amino acids. Germline lookup yields CDR1 SGHAT and CDR2 FQNNGV. Trimming cost V 7 bases and J 4 bases, with 17 bases left between them. The chain's CDR3 is CASISQRRGYEQYF. The CDR3, as DNA: TGTGCCAGCATCTCTCAAAGGAGGGGTTACGAGCAGTACTTC.

The gene calls are TRBV4-2 and TRBJ2-4; the match to TRBD2 covers 10 bases. The CDR3 is made up of 15 amino acids. In germline, CDR1 is LGHNA, CDR2 YNFKEQ. V lost 2 bases, J lost 3 bases, and 1 base stayed unmatched. DNA for the CDR3: TGTGCCAGCAGCCAAACTAGCGGGGTCAAAAACATTCAGTACTTC. Translated, it gives CASSQTSGVKNIQYF.

The chain joins TRBV20-1 to TRBJ2-2; TRBD2 agrees at 9 bases. The CDR3 loop spans 14 amino acids. The V gene's germline CDR1 is DFQATT and CDR2 SNEGSKA (reference sequence). J lost 7 bases, V lost 3 bases, and 6 bases had no gene match. CDR3 coding DNA: TGCAGTGCTAGGGGCGGGAGGGCGCACGGGGAGCTGTTTTTT. Its protein is CSARGGRAHGELFF.

This clonotype was picked up a small number of times. This chain connects TRBV7-9 to TRBJ2-3; no definite D call. The V gene's germline CDR1 is SEHNR and CDR2 FQNEAQ (reference sequence). V was shortened by 2 bases and J by 9 bases, with 12 bases between the two germline ends. This CDR3 has 13 residues. The CDR3: CASSLNRDRTQYF. The DNA of the CDR3 is TGTGCCAGCAGCTTAAATCGTGATAGGACGCAGTATTTT.

The chain recombines TRBV5-6 with TRBJ2-7; 8 bases are shared with TRBD1. V lost 3 bases, J lost 3 bases, and 11 bases stayed unmatched. Looked up from germline, CDR1 is SGHDT and CDR2 is YYEEEE. The CDR3 is 16 amino acids. The CDR3 DNA reads TGTGCCAGCAGCTACGCGGGACAGGTCCTTCTCTACGAGCAGTACTTC. Translated, it gives CASSYAGQVLLYEQYF.

This clonotype was detected a few times. The chain has TRBV12-3 or TRBV12-4 and TRBJ1-4; 10 positions match TRBD1. This CDR3 has 19 residues. The V segment lost 1 base and the J segment 0 bases; nucleotides outside the gene matches: 8. CDR3 bases: TGTGCCAGCAGTTTAGGGGACAGGGGCCCGGCTGCAACTAATGAAAAACTGTTTTTT. This translates into CASSLGDRGPAATNEKLFF.

This chain joins TRBV3-1 and TRBJ2-3; possibly TRBD2 for D (5 bases). The V gene's germline CDR1 is LGHDT and CDR2 YNNKEL (reference sequence). The CDR3 has 16 amino acids. The V gene lost 0 bases and the J gene lost 0 bases, with 10 bases spanning the gap. The CDR3 reads CASSQETDSSTDTQYF. The CDR3 DNA reads as TGTGCCAGCAGCCAAGAGACGGACTCTAGCACAGATACGCAGTATTTT.

This clonotype was seen repeatedly, ten times or more. V and J are TRBV6-1 and TRBJ2-5; a possible D gene is TRBD1 (7 bases). CDR3 size: 15 residues. Germline lookup yields CDR1 MNHNS and CDR2 SASEGT. Trimming cost V 0 bases and J 8 bases, with 16 bases left between them. CDR3 bases: TGTGCCAGCAGTGAAGCTCGCGGGACAGCCTTTACCCAGTACTTC. It yields the protein CASSEARGTAFTQYF.

The J gene is TRBJ2-5, the V gene TRBV9; no clear D gene. Germline V gives CDR1 SGDLS, CDR2 YYNGEE. This CDR3 contains 14 residues. V gave up 0 bases and J gave up 1 base, with 7 bases separating them. The CDR3 here is CASSVVPLQETQYF. The CDR3 DNA reads as TGTGCCAGCAGCGTAGTTCCTCTCCAAGAGACCCAGTACTTC.

This rearrangement joins TRBV20-1 to TRBJ1-5; D gene uncertain. The CDR3 extends over 14 amino acids. Germline V gene sequence: CDR1 DFQATT, CDR2 SNEGSKA (reference sequence). The ends were cut back, 6 bases at V and 1 base at J, with 13 bases in the middle. DNA for the CDR3: TGCAGTGCCCGGACGGCCCTGAGCAATCAGCCCCAGCATTTT. Translating gives CSARTALSNQPQHF.

This clonotype was counted ten times or more. The chain has TRBV29-1 and TRBJ1-2, with a tentative D call TRBD1 (5 bases). The CDR3 contains 11 residues. The V gene's germline CDR1 is SQVTM and CDR2 ANQGSEA. V was shortened by 3 bases and J by 4 bases, with 6 bases between the two germline ends. The DNA of the CDR3 is TGCAGCGTTGATCAGGGCTATGGCTACACCTTC. It encodes CSVDQGYGYTF.

In this sample, this clonotype turned up a few times. This chain links TRBV6-5 with TRBJ2-4, with D tentatively TRBD1 (6 bases). Germline loops: CDR1 MNHEY, CDR2 SVGAGI. The CDR3 is 13 amino acids. Trimming shortened V by 8 bases and J by 6 bases, and 14 bases separated the two germline ends. CDR3 nucleotides: TGTGCCAGCGGAAGGGGGACGGGAAACATTCAGTACTTC. Its protein product is CASGRGTGNIQYF.

The sample holds a few counts of this clonotype. The chain carries TRBV4-2 and TRBJ2-4; D possibly matches TRBD1 or TRBD2 (6 bases each). Germline values: CDR1 LGHNA, CDR2 YNFKEQ. Trimming took off 4 bases at V and 0 bases at J, with 13 bases between the two ends. CDR3 length: 16 amino acids. The CDR3 nucleotides read TGTGCCAGCAGCCCCATAGGGGGGCTAGCCAAAAACATTCAGTACTTC. Translated, it gives CASSPIGGLAKNIQYF.

The chain carries TRBV2 and TRBJ1-3, with TRBD1 identical over 7 bases. The V segment lost 5 bases and the J segment 2 bases; nucleotides outside the gene matches: 6. This CDR3 region has 15 residues. Germline lookup yields CDR1 SNHLY and CDR2 FYNNEI. CDR3 in amino acids: CASSTTGDPGNTIYF. Here the CDR3 DNA reads TGTGCCAGCAGTACCACAGGGGATCCTGGAAACACCATATATTTT.

Worth noting for this clonotype: A much larger clone is a single base away; this may be a read error. The genes are TRBV9 and TRBJ2-7; no firm D call. The germline V gene encodes CDR1 SGDLS and CDR2 YYNGEE. The V and J ends lost 0 bases and 7 bases respectively, with 5 bases between them. CDR3 length: 11 amino acids. Written as DNA, the CDR3 is TGTGCCAGCAGCGTAGATGCAGAGCAGTACTTC. Amino acids: CASSVDAEQYF. The full variable domain, its missing parts supplied by reference TRBV9 and TRBJ2-7, is DSGVTQTPKHLITATGQRVTLRCSPRSGDLSVYWYQQSLDQGLQFLIQYYNGEERAKGNILERFSAQQFPDLHSELNLSSLELGDSALYFCASSVDAEQYFGPGTRLTVT.

The chain links TRBV11-2 to TRBJ2-3, with a tentative D call TRBD2 (5 bases). The CDR3 spans 17 residues. From germline, CDR1 is SGHAT and CDR2 FQNNGV. The V end was cut by 5 bases, the J end by 2 bases, with 20 bases between. CDR3: CASSRLPGSSYTDTQYF. DNA of the CDR3: TGTGCCAGCAGCCGACTCCCGGGGTCGTCATACACAGATACGCAGTATTTT.

The sample holds a few counts of this clonotype. In nucleotides, the CDR3 is TGTGCCAGCAGTTACCTCCTAGACAGGGCAAACACTGAAGCTTTCTTT. It is translated as CASSYLLDRANTEAFF. The chain has TRBV6-5 and TRBJ1-1; 7 bases are shared with TRBD1. From germline, CDR1 is MNHEY and CDR2 SVGAGI. V was pared by 2 bases and J by 2 bases, with 8 bases of the junction left unmatched. The CDR3 is 16 residues long.

The rearrangement links TRBV6-6 to TRBJ2-2; 7 bases are a match to TRBD1. V was clipped by 2 bases and J by 8 bases; unmatched bases: 5. Per the germline V gene, CDR1 is MNHNY and CDR2 is SVGAGI (reference sequence). The CDR3 is 14 amino acids. The CDR3 DNA sequence: TGTGCCAGCAGTTACGACAGGGTGGCAGGGGAGCTGTTTTTT. This gives the protein CASSYDRVAGELFF.

The table lists this clonotype with a few counts. The J gene is TRBJ2-5, the V gene TRBV20-1; unclear D gene. The J call may be in error: the DNA end matches TRBJ2-7 better. The CDR3 runs 10 residues. Germline CDR1 reads DFQATT; CDR2 reads SNEGSKA (reference sequence). The CDR3 region is CSATWNEQYF. The CDR3 coding sequence is TGCAGTGCTACATGGAACGAGCAGTACTTC.

This clonotype occurred many times. The rearrangement joins TRBV3-1 to TRBJ2-3, with D uncertain. CDR1 and CDR2 (germline): LGHDT, YNNKEL (reference sequence). V was clipped by 0 bases and J by 7 bases, with 8 bases between them. This CDR3 region has 13 residues. The CDR3 DNA reads as TGTGCCAGCAGCCAAGACAGCTCTAATACGCAGTATTTT. This translates into CASSQDSSNTQYF.